This note documents a single T cell receptor (beta chain) sequence. Its specificity is unknown. Trimming stripped 5 bases from V and 3 bases from J, with 11 bases between. Germline V gene sequence: CDR1 SEHNR, CDR2 FQNEAQ (reference sequence). The CDR3 extends over 13 amino acids. Regarding treatment: about 20 received Ad26.COV2.S at low or high dose, single or two shots; about five received placebo; per-sample allocation not given. After the first vaccine or placebo injection, samples were drawn on day 63. In the vaccine, an Ad26 vector expressed the SARS-CoV-2 spike of the Wuhan strain. Method: immunoSEQ multiplex PCR; TCRdb's copy keeps in-frame clones and lacks some. The table has 430,000 or so clones, about 93% seen once; the top ten hold roughly an eighth. The sample is drawn from a study of Ad26.COV2.S vaccination and SARS-CoV-2 variants. Study summary: Intramuscularly, Ad26.COV2.S was given either once or twice, 56 days apart.

Study-level points and caveats: Ad26.COV2.S recipients had broader spike-specific TCRs (P = 0.0014). Analytic work on TCR breadth and depth might have understated the full extent of total T cell responses.

This chain links TRBV7-9 with TRBJ2-7; D possibly corresponds to TRBD2 (6 bases). The TCR sequence derives from a person between 18 and 59 years old who received the Ad26.COV2.S COVID-19 vaccine or a placebo. This specimen was peripheral blood, taken in a trial of Ad26.COV2.S vaccine versus placebo. CDR3 region: CASSPTSSYEQYF. The CDR3 region has the DNA TGTGCCAGCAGCCCAACTAGCAGCTACGAGCAGTACTTC.